This T cell receptor beta chain appears in the sequencing data of a study of PD-L1 blockade in urothelial cancer. Study-level background: T cells numbered a median of about 150,000 in the blood samples.

Time point given: peripheral blood 6 weeks after treatment start. Per patient, between 1 and 8 samples were collected at pretreatment and on-treatment time points. Per germline, CDR1 SGHRS and CDR2 YFSETQ. The CDR3 runs to 14 residues. Trimming took 2 bases from V and 5 from J; bases not matched to a gene: 3. Profiling relied on immunoSEQ multiplex PCR, and the TCRdb table lists in-frame clones only, not all of them. The sample has around 110,000 clones, 75% to 95% seen once. Sequences were derived from PBMCs, sampled around atezolizumab (anti-PD-L1) treatment. This clonotype originated in a man in his sixties with urothelial cancer. J is TRBJ2-3 and V is TRBV5-1, with TRBD2 identical over 9 bases. The CDR3 is CASSFAGGQDTQYF. In nucleotides, the CDR3 is TGCGCCAGCAGCTTCGCGGGGGGGCAAGATACGCAGTATTTT.